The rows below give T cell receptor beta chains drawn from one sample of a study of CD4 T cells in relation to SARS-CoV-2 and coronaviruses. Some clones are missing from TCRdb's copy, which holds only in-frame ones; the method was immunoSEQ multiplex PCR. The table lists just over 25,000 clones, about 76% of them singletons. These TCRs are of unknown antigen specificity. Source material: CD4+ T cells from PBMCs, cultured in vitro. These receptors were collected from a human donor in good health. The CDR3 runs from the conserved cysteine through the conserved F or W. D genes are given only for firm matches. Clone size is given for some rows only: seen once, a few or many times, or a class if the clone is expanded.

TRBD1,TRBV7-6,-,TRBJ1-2,CASSSPVGQGIYGYTF,TGTGCCAGCAGCTCCCCGGTGGGACAGGGAATTTATGGCTACACCTTC
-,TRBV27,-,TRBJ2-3,CATHRLASDFTDTQYF,TGTGCCACCCACCGGCTAGCGTCAGACTTCACAGATACGCAGTATTTT
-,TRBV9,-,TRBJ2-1,CASSVVPENNEQFF,TGTGCCAGCAGCGTAGTTCCAGAAAACAATGAGCAGTTCTTC
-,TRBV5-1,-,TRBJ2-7,CASSLGSQNVYEQYF,TGCGCCAGCAGCTTGGGCAGTCAGAATGTCTACGAGCAGTACTTC
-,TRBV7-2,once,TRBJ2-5,CASSLADTLETQYF,TGTGCCAGCAGCTTAGCCGATACCTTAGAGACCCAGTACTTC
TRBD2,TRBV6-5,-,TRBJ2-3,CASSLLAGGTDTQYF,TGTGCCAGCAGCTTACTAGCGGGGGGCACAGATACGCAGTATTTT
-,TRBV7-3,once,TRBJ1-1,CASSSSGSGAGTEAFF,TGTGCCAGCAGCTCCTCGGGGTCGGGGGCAGGGACTGAAGCTTTCTTT
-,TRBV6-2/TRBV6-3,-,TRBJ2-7,CASSYRREVYEQYF,TGTGCCAGCAGTTATAGAAGGGAAGTCTACGAGCAGTACTTC
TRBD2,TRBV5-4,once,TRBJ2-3,CASSSLTGGTQYF,TGTGCCAGCAGTTCTCTAACGGGGGGTACGCAGTATTTT
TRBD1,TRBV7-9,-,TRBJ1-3,CASSPRQGVSGNTIYF,TGTGCCAGCAGCCCACGACAGGGCGTCTCTGGAAACACCATATATTTT
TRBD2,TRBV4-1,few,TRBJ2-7,CASAPFPGTSRDEQYF,TGCGCCAGCGCGCCATTCCCCGGGACTAGCAGGGACGAGCAGTACTTC
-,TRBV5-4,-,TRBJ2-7,CASSAWGRHEQYF,TGTGCCAGCAGCGCTTGGGGCAGGCACGAGCAGTACTTC
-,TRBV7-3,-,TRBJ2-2,CASSLNGGRQTGELFF,TGTGCCAGCAGCTTAAACGGGGGTAGGCAGACCGGGGAGCTGTTTTTT
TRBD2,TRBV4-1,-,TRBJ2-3,CASSQGLAGAADTQYF,TGCGCCAGCAGCCAGGGACTAGCGGGAGCCGCAGATACGCAGTATTTT
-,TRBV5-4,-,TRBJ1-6,CASSPWSDGSYNSPLHF,TGTGCCAGCAGCCCTTGGAGTGACGGGTCCTATAATTCACCCCTCCACTTT
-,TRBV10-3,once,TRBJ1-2,CAITSGTFDGYTF,TGTGCCATCACCTCCGGGACATTTGATGGCTACACCTTC
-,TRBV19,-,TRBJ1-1,CASSMRSVGNTEAFF,TGTGCCAGTAGTATGAGGTCGGTGGGGAACACTGAAGCTTTCTTT
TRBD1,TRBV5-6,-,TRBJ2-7,CASTDPGQGNYEQYF,TGTGCCAGCACCGACCCAGGACAGGGGAACTACGAGCAGTACTTC
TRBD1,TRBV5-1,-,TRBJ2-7,CASSLGGTGSYEQYF,TGCGCCAGCAGCTTGGGAGGGACAGGGTCTTACGAGCAGTACTTC
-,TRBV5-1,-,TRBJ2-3,CASSGGASSTDTQYF,TGCGCCAGCAGCGGAGGGGCCTCAAGCACAGATACGCAGTATTTT
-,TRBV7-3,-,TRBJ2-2,CASSWGSGPSTGELFF,TGTGCCAGCAGCTGGGGATCGGGGCCATCCACCGGGGAGCTGTTTTTT
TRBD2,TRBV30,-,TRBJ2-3,CAWSPGLAGAISTDTQYF,TGTGCCTGGAGTCCGGGACTAGCGGGAGCTATTAGCACAGATACGCAGTATTTT
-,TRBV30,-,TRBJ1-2,CAWRPDLQYGYTF,TGTGCCTGGAGGCCTGATCTCCAGTATGGCTACACCTTC
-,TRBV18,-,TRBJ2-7,CASQEGTPSHNEQYF,TGTGCCAGCCAAGAAGGGACGCCGTCCCACAACGAGCAGTACTTC
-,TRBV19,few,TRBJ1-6,CASSQRASPLHF,TGTGCCAGTTCCCAAAGAGCTTCACCCCTCCACTTT
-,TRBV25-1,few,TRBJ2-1,CASSLGGGHGQFF,TGTGCCAGCAGCCTAGGAGGGGGCCACGGGCAGTTCTTC
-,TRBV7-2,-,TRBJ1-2,CASSFPEYGYTF,TGTGCCAGCAGCTTCCCGGAGTATGGCTACACCTTC
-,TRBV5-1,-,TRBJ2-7,CASSLSAAHEQYF,TGCGCCAGCAGCCTCTCCGCGGCCCACGAGCAGTACTTC
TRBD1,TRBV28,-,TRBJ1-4,CASSSLTGGGKLFF,TGTGCCAGCAGTTCTCTTACAGGGGGGGGAAAACTGTTTTTT
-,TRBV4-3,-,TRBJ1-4,CASSHLQGGTNEKLFF,TGCGCCAGCAGCCACCTACAGGGCGGAACTAATGAAAAACTGTTTTTT
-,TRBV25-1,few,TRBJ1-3,CAYSDSGNTIYF,TGTGCCTACTCAGACTCTGGAAACACCATATATTTT
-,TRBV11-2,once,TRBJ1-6,CASSMRGGGSPLHF,TGTGCCAGCAGTATGAGGGGCGGCGGTTCACCCCTCCACTTT
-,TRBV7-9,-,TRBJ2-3,CASSLSGAGDTQYF,TGTGCCAGCAGCCTCTCCGGAGCCGGAGATACGCAGTATTTT
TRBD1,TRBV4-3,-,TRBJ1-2,CASSQGLTGGGYTF,TGCGCCAGCAGCCAAGGGTTGACAGGGGGAGGCTACACCTTC
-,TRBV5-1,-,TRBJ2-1,CASSLGRGTGLRNEQFF,TGCGCCAGCAGCTTGGGTCGGGGGACGGGGCTACGGAATGAGCAGTTCTTC
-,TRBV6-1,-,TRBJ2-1,CASSEGIGEQFF,TGTGCCAGCAGCGAAGGTATTGGTGAGCAGTTCTTC
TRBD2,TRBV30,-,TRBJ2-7,CALERGAHEQYF,TGTGCCTTAGAGCGGGGGGCCCACGAGCAGTACTTC
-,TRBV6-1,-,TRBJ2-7,CASSEVGRDEQYF,TGTGCCAGCAGTGAGGTAGGCCGAGACGAGCAGTACTTC
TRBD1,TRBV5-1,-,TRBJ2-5,CASSDPGQGQETQYF,TGCGCCAGCAGCGATCCCGGACAGGGACAAGAGACCCAGTACTTC
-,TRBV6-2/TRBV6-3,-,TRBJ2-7,CASSRGTPSYEQYF,TGTGCCAGCAGTAGGGGGACACCCTCCTACGAGCAGTACTTC
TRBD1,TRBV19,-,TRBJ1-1,CASTDPIWDRGTEAFF,TGTGCCAGTACCGATCCTATATGGGACAGGGGGACTGAAGCTTTCTTT
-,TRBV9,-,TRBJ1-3,CASGQGSSGNTIYF,TGTGCCAGCGGGCAGGGGAGCTCTGGAAACACCATATATTTT
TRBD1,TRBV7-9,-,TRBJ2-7,CASSQGQGMDEQYF,TGTGCCAGCAGCCAAGGACAGGGGATGGACGAGCAGTACTTC
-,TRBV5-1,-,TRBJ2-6,CASSLEGQAGANVLTF,TGCGCCAGCAGCTTGGAAGGACAAGCTGGGGCCAACGTCCTGACTTTC
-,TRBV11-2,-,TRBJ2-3,CASSLRTAGSTDTQYF,TGTGCCAGCAGCTTACGTACGGCGGGCTCCACAGATACGCAGTATTTT
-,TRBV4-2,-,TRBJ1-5,CASSPGTLNQPQHF,TGTGCCAGCAGCCCTGGGACCTTAAATCAGCCCCAGCATTTT
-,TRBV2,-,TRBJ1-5,CASSEAWGRYQPQHF,TGTGCCAGCAGTGAAGCGTGGGGGAGGTATCAGCCCCAGCATTTT